One sample yielded the 17 T cell receptor beta chains listed below, sequenced in a study of beta chain features in type 1 diabetes. No cognate antigen is known for these TCRs. Since all of the isolated RNA was reverse transcribed, expressed TCRB transcripts were what got sequenced. Clones were sequenced by immunoSEQ multiplex PCR, and TCRdb holds only the in-frame ones, with some missing. The profile shows about 300,000 clones, around an eighth of them singletons. General study results and limits: All four CD4+ subsets of Type 1 diabetes patients contained TCRB CDR3s that were moderately but significantly shorter.

The sequenced sample consisted of naive CD4+ T cells from blood. The receptors originated from a woman aged 18-35 years with type 1 diabetes.

The chain links TRBV7-2 to TRBJ2-1; tentatively, D is TRBD1 (6 bases). Germline CDR1 SGHTA, CDR2 FQGNSA. There are 17 residues in the CDR3. The germline V and J ends were trimmed by 5 bases and 4 bases, with 21 bases remaining between them. CDR3 amino acids: CASSRNRGTGSYNEQFF. CDR3 in DNA: TGTGCCAGCAGCAGGAATAGGGGGACGGGGTCGTACAATGAGCAGTTCTTC.

This clone has a single count. The chain carries TRBV7-9 and TRBJ2-1, with no clear D. Germline CDR1 and CDR2: SEHNR and FQNEAQ (reference sequence). V lost 1 base and J lost 5, with 12 bases in between. This CDR3 contains 15 residues. CDR3 in amino acids: CASSLGGGGHNEQFF. CDR3 DNA sequence: TGTGCCAGCAGCTTAGGTGGTGGCGGCCACAATGAGCAGTTCTTC.

This clone occurred once. The V and J genes are TRBV7-6 and TRBJ2-1; 7 bases line up with TRBD2. The CDR3 extends over 17 amino acids. The trim removed 5 bases at V and 1 base at J, leaving 11 bases unmatched. Germline values: CDR1 SGHVS, CDR2 FNYEAQ. Here the CDR3 DNA reads TGTGCCAGCAGCCCACCGGGGCTAGCGGTTTCCTACAATGAGCAGTTCTTC. It yields the protein CASSPPGLAVSYNEQFF. The full variable domain, its missing parts supplied by reference TRBV7-6 and TRBJ2-1, is GAGVSQSPRYKVTKRGQDVALRCDPISGHVSLYWYRQALGQGPEFLTYFNYEAQQDKSGLPNDRFSAERPEGSISTLTIQRTEQRDSAMYRCASSPPGLAVSYNEQFFGPGTRLTVL.

Concerning this clone itself: This could be a read error, since a much larger clone is one nucleotide away. The chain is built from TRBV28 and TRBJ1-1; D perhaps matches TRBD1 (5 bases). In germline, CDR1 is MDHEN, CDR2 SYDVKM. The CDR3 length is 13 residues. The V end was cut by 3 bases, the J end by 0 bases, with 5 bases between. The CDR3 coding sequence is TGTGCCAGCAGTTTGACAGTGAACACTGAAGCTTTCTTT. It encodes CASSLTVNTEAFF. The full variable domain, completed using reference TRBV28 and TRBJ1-1, is DVKVTQSSRYLVKRTGEKVFLECVQDMDHENMFWYRQDPGLGLRLIYFSYDVKMKEKGDIPEGYSVSREKKERFSLILESASTNQTSMYLCASSLTVNTEAFFGQGTRLTVV.

This clone was seen a few times. The chain recombines TRBV29-1 with TRBJ1-1; 8 nucleotides agree with TRBD1. Looked up from germline, CDR1 is SQVTM and CDR2 is ANQGSEA. The CDR3 runs 13 residues. V shed 7 bases and J 2 bases; nucleotides not matched to a gene: 6. The CDR3 region has the DNA TGCAGCGCCCAGGGGACAGGAAACACTGAAGCTTTCTTT. Translated: CSAQGTGNTEAFF.

This clone was observed a single time. The chain couples TRBV5-1 to TRBJ2-1; TRBD2 aligns across 11 bases. Germline values: CDR1 SGHRS, CDR2 YFSETQ. V was pared by 4 bases and J by 6 bases, with 6 bases of the junction left unmatched. The CDR3 totals 15 residues. CDR3 bases: TGCGCCAGCAGCAAAGTAGCGGGAGGGCTCAATGAGCAGTTCTTC. Protein sequence: CASSKVAGGLNEQFF.

This clone has only a few counts. Here the CDR3 DNA reads TGTGCCACCAGCAGAAACTCTCCTGCTGAAGCTTTCTTT. Amino acid sequence: CATSRNSPAEAFF. This chain connects TRBV15 to TRBJ1-1, with unresolved D. CDR1 LNHNV and CDR2 YYDKDF come from the germline V gene (reference sequence). The CDR3 runs 13 residues. Trimming left V 2 bases short and J 6 bases short, with 10 bases between.

The chain is built from TRBV11-2 and TRBJ2-5, with TRBD2 identical over 7 bases. This CDR3 has 15 amino acids. The germline CDR1 and CDR2 sequences are SGHAT and FQNNGV. J lost 2 bases, V lost 3 bases, and 6 bases had no gene match. CDR3 loop: CASSFRVGGQETQYF. The CDR3 coding sequence is TGTGCCAGCAGCTTTAGAGTCGGGGGGCAAGAGACCCAGTACTTC.

A few counts support this clone. The CDR3 reads CASSISGEALETQYF. As DNA, the CDR3 is TGTGCCAGTAGTATTTCCGGGGAGGCATTGGAGACCCAGTACTTC. This chain uses TRBV19 with TRBJ2-5, with D perhaps TRBD2 (6 bases). V gave up 3 bases and J gave up 5 bases, with 16 bases separating them. This CDR3 is 15 amino acids long. Germline V gene lookup returns CDR1 LNHDA and CDR2 SQIVND (reference sequence).

The J gene is TRBJ2-7, the V gene TRBV5-4, with 12 bases aligning to TRBD2. The CDR3 loop spans 15 amino acids. Germline CDR1 is SGHNT and CDR2 is YYREEE (reference sequence). With V trimmed by 0 bases and J by 6 bases, 4 bases remained unmatched. This chain's CDR3 is CASSLGGLAGVEQYF. The CDR3 nucleotides read TGTGCCAGCAGCTTGGGGGGACTAGCGGGTGTCGAGCAGTACTTC. Combining the CDR3 with reference TRBV5-4 and TRBJ2-7 gives the whole variable domain ETGVTQSPTHLIKTRGQQVTLRCSSQSGHNTVSWYQQALGQGPQFIFQYYREEENGRGNFPPRFSGLQFPNYSSELNVNALELDDSALYLCASSLGGLAGVEQYFGPGTRLTVT.

This clone was seen a few times. The rearrangement uses TRBV7-2 and TRBJ2-2; 7 bases line up with TRBD2. Trimming cost V 5 bases and J 4 bases; bases outside gene matches: 4. CDR3 size: 14 residues. Germline V gives CDR1 SGHTA, CDR2 FQGNSA. The CDR3 DNA follows: TGTGCCAGCAGCGGACTAGTGGTCACCGGGGAGCTGTTTTTT. It specifies CASSGLVVTGELFF.

This clone was observed a few times. This chain links TRBV19 with TRBJ1-5; no reliable D call. Trimming shortened V by 5 bases and J by 3 bases, and 8 bases separated the two germline ends. Germline lookup yields CDR1 LNHDA and CDR2 SQIVND (reference sequence). The CDR3 has 13 residues. The DNA for the CDR3 is TGTGCCAGTAGTCGAGGGTTCAATCAGCCCCAGCATTTT. This gives the protein CASSRGFNQPQHF.

In this sample, this clone turned up a few times. At one boundary the junction diverges from the germline segment, which might be a read error. This CDR3 is also generated by other DNA sequences in the sample. The rearrangement uses TRBV2 and TRBJ2-7, with a possible D match to TRBD2 (6 bases). Germline V CDR1 and CDR2: SNHLY, FYNNEI. The CDR3 is 11 amino acids. The CDR3 region is CASRDSHEQYF. In DNA, the CDR3 is TGTGCCAGCCGGGACTCCCACGAGCAGTACTTC.

This clone was detected a few times. This chain connects TRBV5-1 to TRBJ2-1; 8 bases line up with TRBD1. J gave up 8 bases and V 2 bases, and 6 bases lay outside the gene matches. The CDR3 totals 14 residues. Germline CDR1 is SGHRS and CDR2 is YFSETQ. CDR3 amino acids: CASSLDRGIDEQFF. The CDR3 coding sequence is TGCGCCAGCAGCTTAGACAGGGGTATCGATGAGCAGTTCTTC.

This clone has just a few counts. The chain employs TRBV30 and TRBJ1-2, with 8 nucleotides matching TRBD1. The junction had 5 bases not matched to a gene; V was cut back by 2 bases and J by 3 bases. Germline V CDR1 and CDR2: GTSNPN, SVGIG (reference sequence). This CDR3 has 14 residues. The CDR3 here is CAWSTDRGDYGYTF. CDR3 DNA sequence: TGTGCCTGGAGTACCGACAGGGGTGACTATGGCTACACCTTC.

The V and J genes are TRBV30 and TRBJ2-6, with a weak D call TRBD1 (5 bases). The germline V gene has CDR1 GTSNPN and CDR2 SVGIG (reference sequence). V lost 3 bases to trimming and J lost 4 bases, with 7 bases between them. The CDR3 spans 13 residues. CDR3 residues: CAWSRQGANVLTF. DNA for the CDR3: TGTGCCTGGAGCAGACAGGGGGCCAACGTCCTGACTTTC.

The chain carries TRBV10-3 and TRBJ2-1, with TRBD1 matching 10 bases. Germline V lookup: CDR1 ENHRY, CDR2 SYGVKD. The J segment lost 8 bases and the V segment lost 7 bases, leaving 11 bases of the junction unmatched. The CDR3 runs 15 residues. The CDR3 bases are TGTGCCATCAACCGACAGGGGGCGGGAAGCGATGAGCAGTTCTTC. Amino acid sequence: CAINRQGAGSDEQFF.